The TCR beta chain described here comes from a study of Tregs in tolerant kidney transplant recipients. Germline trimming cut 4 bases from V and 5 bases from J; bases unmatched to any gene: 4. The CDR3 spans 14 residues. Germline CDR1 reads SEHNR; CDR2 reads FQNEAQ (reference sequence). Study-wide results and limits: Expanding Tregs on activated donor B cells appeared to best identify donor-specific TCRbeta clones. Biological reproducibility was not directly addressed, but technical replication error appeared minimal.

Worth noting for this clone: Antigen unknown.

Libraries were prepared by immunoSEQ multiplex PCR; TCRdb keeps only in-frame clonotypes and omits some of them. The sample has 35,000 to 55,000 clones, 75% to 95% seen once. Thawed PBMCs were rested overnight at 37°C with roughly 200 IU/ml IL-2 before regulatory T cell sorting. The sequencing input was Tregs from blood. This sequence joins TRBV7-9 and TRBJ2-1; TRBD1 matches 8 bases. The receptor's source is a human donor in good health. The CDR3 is CASSSQTGDNEQFF. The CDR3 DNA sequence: TGTGCCAGCAGCTCCCAGACAGGGGACAATGAGCAGTTCTTC.